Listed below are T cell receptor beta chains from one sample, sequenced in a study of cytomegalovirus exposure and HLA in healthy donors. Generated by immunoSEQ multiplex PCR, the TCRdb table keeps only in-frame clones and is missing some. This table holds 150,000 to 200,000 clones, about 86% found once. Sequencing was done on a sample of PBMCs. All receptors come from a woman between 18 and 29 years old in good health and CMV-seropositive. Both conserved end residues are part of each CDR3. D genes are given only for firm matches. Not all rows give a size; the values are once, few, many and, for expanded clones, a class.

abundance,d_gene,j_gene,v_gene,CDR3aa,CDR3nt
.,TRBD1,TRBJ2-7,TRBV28,CASRLTGPYEQYF,TGTGCCAGCAGATTGACAGGGCCCTACGAGCAGTACTTC
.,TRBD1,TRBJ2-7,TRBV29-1,CSVETTGDYEQYF,TGCAGCGTTGAGACGACAGGGGACTACGAGCAGTACTTC
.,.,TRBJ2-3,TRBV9,CASSDWGGGTDTQYF,TGTGCCAGCAGCGATTGGGGGGGCGGGACAGATACGCAGTATTTT
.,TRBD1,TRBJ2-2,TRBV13,CASSPPIGTDNTGELFF,TGTGCCAGCAGCCCCCCGATCGGGACAGATAACACCGGGGAGCTGTTTTTT
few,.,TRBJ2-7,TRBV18,CASTSGYEQYF,TGTGCCAGCACTTCAGGGTACGAGCAGTACTTC
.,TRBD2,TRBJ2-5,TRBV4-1,CASSQVLAGHHKETQYF,TGCGCCAGCAGCCAAGTCCTAGCGGGGCACCACAAAGAGACCCAGTACTTC
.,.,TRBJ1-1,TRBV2,CASRRDGQGINTEAFF,TGTGCCAGCAGGAGAGACGGCCAGGGTATAAACACTGAAGCTTTCTTT
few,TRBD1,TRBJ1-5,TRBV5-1,CASSPGQGLNQPQHF,TGCGCCAGCAGCCCGGGACAGGGCCTTAATCAGCCCCAGCATTTT
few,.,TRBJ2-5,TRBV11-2,CASSPRLSKSGETQYF,TGTGCCAGCAGCCCGCGGCTTAGTAAGTCTGGAGAGACCCAGTACTTC
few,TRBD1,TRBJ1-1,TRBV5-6,CASSFWVGTGRTEAFF,TGTGCCAGCAGCTTCTGGGTAGGGACAGGGCGCACTGAAGCTTTCTTT
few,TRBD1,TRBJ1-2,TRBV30,CASPGQMLYGYTF,TGTGCCTCCCCGGGACAGATGCTCTATGGCTACACCTTC
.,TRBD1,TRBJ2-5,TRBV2,CASSAGTGKGETQYF,TGTGCCAGCAGTGCCGGGACAGGAAAAGGAGAGACCCAGTACTTC
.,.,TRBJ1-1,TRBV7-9,CASSLTTNTEAFF,TGTGCCAGCAGCCTAACTACGAACACTGAAGCTTTCTTT
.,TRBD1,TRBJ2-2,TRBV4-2,CASSQRQGDTGELFF,TGTGCCAGCAGCCAAAGGCAGGGGGACACCGGGGAGCTGTTTTTT
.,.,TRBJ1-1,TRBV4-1,CASSQDYPARVDEAFF,TGCGCCAGCAGCCAAGATTACCCTGCGAGGGTGGATGAAGCTTTCTTT
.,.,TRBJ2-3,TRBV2,CASHPNQNTQYF,TGTGCCAGCCATCCAAATCAGAATACGCAGTATTTT
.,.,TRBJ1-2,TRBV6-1,CASSEWRQASHGYTF,TGTGCCAGCAGTGAATGGAGACAGGCGTCCCATGGCTACACCTTC
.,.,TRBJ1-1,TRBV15,CATSRDVESTEAFF,TGTGCCACCAGCAGAGATGTGGAGAGCACTGAAGCTTTCTTT
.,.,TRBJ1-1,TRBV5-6,CASSLTQGLNTEAFF,TGTGCCAGCAGCTTGACGCAGGGGCTGAACACTGAAGCTTTCTTT
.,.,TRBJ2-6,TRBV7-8,CASSLDGWSGANVLTF,TGTGCCAGCAGCTTAGACGGGTGGTCTGGGGCCAACGTCCTGACTTTC
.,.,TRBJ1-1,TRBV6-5,CASSLGGLAEAFF,TGTGCCAGCAGTCTCGGGGGACTCGCTGAAGCTTTCTTT
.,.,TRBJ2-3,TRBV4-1,CASSQGPRRGFTDTQYF,TGCGCCAGCAGCCAAGGCCCCCGCAGGGGATTCACAGATACGCAGTATTTT
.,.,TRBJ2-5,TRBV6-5,CASSFSHQETQYF,TGTGCCAGCAGTTTCAGTCACCAAGAGACCCAGTACTTC
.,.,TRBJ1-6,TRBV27,CASSLGVGGNSPLHF,TGTGCCAGCAGTCTGGGTGTCGGGGGTAATTCACCCCTCCACTTT
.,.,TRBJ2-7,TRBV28,CASSLAHLYEQYF,TGTGCCAGCAGTTTAGCACATCTCTACGAGCAGTACTTC
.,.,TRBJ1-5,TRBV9,CASSVAPLGGMSNQPQHF,TGTGCCAGCAGCGTAGCCCCACTGGGGGGGATGAGCAATCAGCCCCAGCATTTT
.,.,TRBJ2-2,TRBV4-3,CASSQGAAGMRELFF,TGCGCCAGCAGCCAAGGAGCAGCAGGGATGAGGGAGCTGTTTTTT
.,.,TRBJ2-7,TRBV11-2,CASSLGENYEQYF,TGTGCCAGCAGCTTAGGCGAGAACTACGAGCAGTACTTC
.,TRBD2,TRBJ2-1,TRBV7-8,CASSLHGGALYNEQFF,TGTGCCAGCAGTTTACACGGGGGGGCTTTATACAATGAGCAGTTCTTC
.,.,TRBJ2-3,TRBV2,CAIPDRGRTDTQYF,TGTGCCATCCCGGACCGCGGGCGCACAGATACGCAGTATTTT
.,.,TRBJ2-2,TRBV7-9,CASSRSGTGELFF,TGTGCCAGCAGCCGTAGCGGAACCGGGGAGCTGTTTTTT
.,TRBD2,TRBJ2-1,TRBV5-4,CASSYGLDEGKFF,TGTGCCAGCAGCTATGGACTAGATGAGGGAAAGTTCTTC
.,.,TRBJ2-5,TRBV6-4,CASSSTGTAMETQYF,TGTGCCAGCAGTTCCACCGGGACTGCTATGGAGACCCAGTACTTC
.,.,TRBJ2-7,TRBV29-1,CSAAGGVYEQYF,TGCAGCGCAGCTGGTGGAGTCTACGAGCAGTACTTC
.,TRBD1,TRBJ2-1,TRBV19,CASSIADRAQFF,TGTGCCAGTAGTATAGCGGACAGGGCCCAGTTCTTC
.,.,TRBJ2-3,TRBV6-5,CASRAATDTQYF,TGTGCCAGCAGGGCGGCCACAGATACGCAGTATTTT
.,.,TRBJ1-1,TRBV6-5,CASSYEVDTEAFF,TGTGCCAGCAGTTATGAGGTGGACACTGAAGCTTTCTTT
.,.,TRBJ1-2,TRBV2,CASSEGGELLYGYTF,TGTGCCAGCAGTGAAGGTGGAGAGCTTCTCTATGGCTACACCTTC
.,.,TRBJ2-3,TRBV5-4,CASGLTATSTDTQYF,TGTGCCAGCGGGCTGACAGCAACTAGCACAGATACGCAGTATTTT
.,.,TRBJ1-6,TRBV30,CAWSRGQGNSPFHF,TGTGCCTGGAGTAGAGGTCAGGGGAATTCACCCTTCCACTTT